This T cell receptor beta chain was sequenced in a study of cytomegalovirus exposure and HLA in healthy donors. Study results and limitations: Whilst most TCR sequences proved rare, a subset of public TCRs occurred across many donors.

PCR used 60 Vbeta primers and 13 Jbeta primers. Measured with immunoSEQ multiplex PCR; TCRdb has only the in-frame clones, and not every one. The sample has about 190,000 clones; around 83% are singletons. A remark on this clone: Its antigen is as yet unknown.

The CDR3 totals 14 residues. Germline loops: CDR1 MNHEY, CDR2 SVGAGI. Trimming stripped 11 bases from V and 1 base from J, with 17 bases between. Sequenced sample: PBMCs. The rearrangement links TRBV6-5 to TRBJ2-5, with D possibly matching TRBD1 (6 bases). The origin of this receptor is a man aged 45-65 years in good health and CMV-seronegative. In DNA, the CDR3 is TGTGCCGTCTATTCAGGGGCCCCCCAAGAGACCCAGTACTTC. Encoded protein: CAVYSGAPQETQYF.